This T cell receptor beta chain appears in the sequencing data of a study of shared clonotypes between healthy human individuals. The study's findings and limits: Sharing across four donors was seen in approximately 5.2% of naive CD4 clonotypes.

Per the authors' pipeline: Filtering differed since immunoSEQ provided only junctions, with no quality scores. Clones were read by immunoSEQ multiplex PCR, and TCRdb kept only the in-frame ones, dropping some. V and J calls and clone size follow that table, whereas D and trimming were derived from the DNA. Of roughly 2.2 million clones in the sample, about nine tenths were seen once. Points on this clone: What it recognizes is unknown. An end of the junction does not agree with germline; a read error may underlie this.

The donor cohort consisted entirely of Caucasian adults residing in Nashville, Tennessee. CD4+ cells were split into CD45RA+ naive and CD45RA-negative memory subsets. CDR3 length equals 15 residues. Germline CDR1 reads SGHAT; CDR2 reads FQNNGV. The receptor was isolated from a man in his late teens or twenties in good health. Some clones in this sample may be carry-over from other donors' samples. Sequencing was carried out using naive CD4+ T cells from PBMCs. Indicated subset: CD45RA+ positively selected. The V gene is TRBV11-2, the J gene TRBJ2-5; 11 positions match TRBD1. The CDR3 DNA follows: TGTGCCAGCAGTTTAGGACAGGGGGCCTGGGAGACCCAGTACTTC. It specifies CASSLGQGAWETQYF.